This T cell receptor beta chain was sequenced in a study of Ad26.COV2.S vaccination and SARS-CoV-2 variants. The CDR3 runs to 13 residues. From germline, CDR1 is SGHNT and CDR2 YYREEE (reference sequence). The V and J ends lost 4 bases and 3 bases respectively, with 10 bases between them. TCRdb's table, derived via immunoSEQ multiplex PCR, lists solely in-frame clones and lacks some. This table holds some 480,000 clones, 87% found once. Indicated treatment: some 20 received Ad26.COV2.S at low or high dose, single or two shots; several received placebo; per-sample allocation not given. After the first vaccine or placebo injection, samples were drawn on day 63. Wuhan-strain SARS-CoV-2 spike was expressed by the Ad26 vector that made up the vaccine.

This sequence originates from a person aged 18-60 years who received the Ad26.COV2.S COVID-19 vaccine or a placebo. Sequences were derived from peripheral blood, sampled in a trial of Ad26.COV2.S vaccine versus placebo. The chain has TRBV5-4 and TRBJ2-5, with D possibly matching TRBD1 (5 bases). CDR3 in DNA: TGTGCCAGCAGCAGCCGACAGAAAGAGACCCAGTACTTC. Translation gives CASSSRQKETQYF.